This T cell receptor (beta chain) stems from a study of blood T cell repertoires in COVID-19. Study in general: The United States, Italy and Spain were the sources of the acute and convalescent COVID-19 samples.

Original handling: Amplified reference gene primers provided the basis for estimating nucleated cell counts. Repertoires were generated with immunoSEQ multiplex PCR, while TCRdb's copy carries only in-frame clones and drops some. The V and J calls and clone size come from that table; D and trimming were worked out from the DNA. This sample carries over 200,000 clones, about 85% of them seen once, and the ten largest clones take 15% to 20%. The CDR3 is 14 amino acids. Germline-derived CDR1 and CDR2 are MNHEY and SVGAGI. The germline V and J ends were trimmed by 8 bases and 5 bases, with 18 bases remaining between them.

This chain links TRBV6-5 with TRBJ1-1; D gene ambiguous. This sequence was found in an elderly woman with active or convalescent COVID-19. The sample comprised peripheral blood. CDR3 amino acids: CASVFAPVNTEAFF. The CDR3 region has the DNA TGTGCCAGCGTCTTTGCCCCGGTCAATACTGAAGCTTTCTTT.